This T cell receptor (beta chain) was captured in a study of T-cell memory formation after mild COVID-19. The V and J ends lost 6 bases and 0 bases respectively, with 12 bases between them. The germline V gene has CDR1 MGHRA and CDR2 YSYEKL. The CDR3 totals 15 residues. The table lists this clonotype with a few counts. Each CDR3 protein is one row after TCRdb ran MiXCR on the 5' RACE reads. The sample lists about 110,000 distinct CDR3 sequences; 13% to 15% were seen once. The gene calls are TRBV4-1 and TRBJ1-5; D may be TRBD1 (6 bases). The sample comprised PBMCs or a T cell subset sorted from them (not recorded which). This TCR was recovered from a man younger than 35 who had mild COVID-19 (a few samples of this study predate the infection). Cell type and time point are not known. CDR3 region: CASRIRDISNQPQHF. The CDR3 nucleotides read TGCGCCAGCAGAATACGGGACATTAGCAATCAGCCCCAGCATTTT.